This T cell receptor beta chain was observed in a study of blood T cell repertoires in COVID-19. Study context: T cells, B-cell-depleted T cells, or PBMCs provided the cDNA or gDNA that served as material.

The ends lost 6 bases at V and 3 bases at J; junction bases unmatched: 9. Germline V gene data show CDR1 as MNHEY and CDR2 as SVGAGI. CDR3 length: 15 amino acids. Under the authors' procedure: For nucleated cells, counts were estimated from reference gene primer amplification. The data were produced by immunoSEQ multiplex PCR, yet TCRdb's version contains in-frame clones alone and is incomplete. From that table come the V and J calls and clone size; the DNA was used to work out D and trimming. The data show 270,000 or so clones, about four fifths seen once. This clone was detected ten times or more. The clonotype was recovered from a woman aged 60-75 years with active or convalescent COVID-19. The sequencing sample was made of peripheral blood. The chain has TRBV6-5 and TRBJ1-1, with 8 bases fitting TRBD1. In DNA form, the CDR3 reads TGTGCCAGCAGGGGTCAGGGGGCGGGCGACACTGAAGCTTTCTTT. Encoded protein: CASRGQGAGDTEAFF.